The following is a TCR beta chain sequence with its context. Its antigen is still unknown. Base qualities are not provided; no much larger clone lies one nucleotide away. TCRbeta CDR3 regions were amplified from genomic DNA by means of the immunoSEQ Assay, a bias-controlled multiplex PCR. Turning to the authors' computational methods: The number of nucleated cells in each sample was estimated by amplification of reference gene primers within the assay. Sequence reads were collapsed and filtered to measure the absolute abundance of every unique TCRbeta CDR3 rearrangement. For each sample, productive Simpson clonality was calculated by taking the square root of Simpson's diversity index across productive rearrangements. The table was pulled from immuneACCESS by TCRdb, which kept in-frame rearrangements only. Such tables lose some clones; where checked, under half of the loss comes from unresolved V genes, and the rest has no known cause. V and J calls and clone size are as listed in that table; D and trimming were resolved from the DNA. This sample is represented by 250,000 or so clones; roughly 87% of them were singletons. The ten largest clones represent 2.6% of the sample.

CDR1 and CDR2, looked up from the germline V gene (reference sequence), are WNHNN and SYGVQD. Trimming at the junction amounts to 2 bases on V and 6 bases on J, and the germline ends lie 13 bases apart. The CDR3 goes from the cysteine to the phenylalanine over 14 residues. The CDR3 DNA has 42 bases and is translated from base 1. Participants in the prospective study were aged roughly 18 to 89 years, lived in under 30 United States geographic areas, and enrolled through a virtual design. To assign participants to cohorts, the prospective study relied on clinical history that participants themselves reported in a screening survey and a study questionnaire. In the prospective study, whole blood, serum and a nasopharyngeal or oropharyngeal swab were collected from each participant by mobile phlebotomists. Prospective study participants could optionally give additional blood draws and questionnaires over an approximately two-month period. Before DNA extraction, blood samples from the prospective study were shipped at room temperature or frozen.

The data are from a study of blood T cell repertoires in COVID-19 (TCRdb year 2020). About the full investigation: Collaborator samples came from the United States, Italy and Spain and covered acute and convalescent phases of COVID-19. The material from the prospective study consisted of cDNA or gDNA derived from T cells, B-cell-depleted T cells, or PBMCs. Subjects who had been exposed to COVID-19, were actively infected with it, or had recovered from it provided the deeply sampled blood TCRbeta repertoires that made up the dataset. The repertoires were released in a freely available public database meant as a resource for research on the immune response to SARS-CoV-2. The samples were drawn from the first 160 participants of the ongoing ImmuneRACE study and from 950 to 1,500 subjects provided by 6 global collaborators. Sample metadata almost always included a de-identified subject ID, COVID-19 status, age in years and sex. Where available, HLA class I and class II types were taken from metadata supplied by the sample provider and were not determined by assay-based typing. Study-wide findings and limitations: How much clinical and demographic metadata was included differed by source and by participant, and the metadata was provided uncurated.

The TCR comes from a woman in her 30s with acute COVID-19. The sample taken for sequencing was PBMCs or T cells enriched from blood (not recorded which). The chain couples TRBV10-1 to TRBJ1-1, and the D gene may be TRBD1, 5 bases matching. Here the CDR3 is given as CASSEGGTRSEAFF. Here is the DNA: TGCGCCAGCAGTGAGGGGGGGACTCGGTCTGAAGCTTTCTTT.